These 27 T cell receptor beta chains originate from one sample sequenced in a study of blood T cell repertoires in COVID-19. Clones were read by immunoSEQ multiplex PCR, and TCRdb kept only the in-frame ones, dropping some. Here the sample spans 200,000 to 250,000 clones, about 80% being singletons. Sequenced input: PBMCs or T cells enriched from blood (not recorded which). Every receptor here comes from a woman aged 50 to 60 who had been exposed to COVID-19.

CDR3: CASSQDLAVGGNEQFF. The CDR3 DNA is TGCGCCAGCAGCCAAGATCTCGCGGTGGGGGGAAATGAGCAGTTCTTC. V usage is TRBV4-3 and J usage is TRBJ2-1; tentatively, D is TRBD2 (6 bases). Trimming shortened V by 0 bases and J by 7 bases, and 16 bases separated the two germline ends. The germline gives CDR1 LGHNA, CDR2 YSLEER. The CDR3 has 16 amino acids.

The chain is built from TRBV19 and TRBJ1-3; TRBD1 matches 7 bases. The length of the CDR3 is 15 residues. Germline V gene lookup returns CDR1 LNHDA and CDR2 SQIVND (reference sequence). The J segment lost 2 bases and the V segment lost 5 bases, leaving 6 bases of the junction unmatched. CDR3 DNA: TGTGCCAGTAGTCCCGTGACAGGGACTGGAAACACCATATATTTT. Protein: CASSPVTGTGNTIYF. Full variable domain (remainder filled in from reference TRBV19 and TRBJ1-3): DGGITQSPKYLFRKEGQNVTLSCEQNLNHDAMYWYRQDPGQGLRLIYYSQIVNDFQKGDIAEGYSVSREKKESFPLTVTSAQKNPTAFYLCASSPVTGTGNTIYFGEGSWLTVV.

The DNA of the CDR3 is TGTGCCAGCAGCTTAGGAGAGTACAATGAGCAGTTCTTC. Its translation: CASSLGEYNEQFF. The genes are TRBV11-3 and TRBJ2-1, with D hard to call. The V gene lost 1 base and the J gene lost 4 bases, with 5 bases spanning the gap. Germline V gene sequence: CDR1 SGHNT, CDR2 YENEEA. There are 13 residues in the CDR3.

This chain uses TRBV12-3 or TRBV12-4 with TRBJ1-4; D may be TRBD1 (6 bases). Trimming took off 7 bases at V and 8 bases at J, with 14 bases between the two ends. The length of the CDR3 is 13 residues. The CDR3 is CASTLTGPEKLFF. The CDR3 DNA follows: TGTGCCAGCACTCTTACAGGGCCCGAAAAACTGTTTTTT.

V is TRBV19 and J is TRBJ1-5; no definite D call. Trimming stripped 5 bases from V and 3 bases from J, with 14 bases between. Germline V lookup: CDR1 LNHDA, CDR2 SQIVND (reference sequence). The CDR3 is 15 amino acids. The CDR3 region is CASSPFEGFNQPQHF. DNA of the CDR3: TGTGCCAGTAGTCCTTTTGAGGGCTTCAATCAGCCCCAGCATTTT.

The chain uses TRBV28 and TRBJ2-2; 7 bases align to TRBD1. V shed 2 bases and J 2 bases; nucleotides not matched to a gene: 8. Germline V gene sequence: CDR1 MDHEN, CDR2 SYDVKM. This CDR3 is 17 amino acids long. The CDR3 sequence is CASSLRFGTVNTGELFF. DNA of the CDR3: TGTGCCAGCAGTTTAAGGTTTGGGACAGTAAACACCGGGGAGCTGTTTTTT. Filled out from reference TRBV28 and TRBJ2-2, the complete variable domain reads DVKVTQSSRYLVKRTGEKVFLECVQDMDHENMFWYRQDPGLGLRLIYFSYDVKMKEKGDIPEGYSVSREKKERFSLILESASTNQTSMYLCASSLRFGTVNTGELFFGEGSRLTVL.

The chain is built from TRBV28 and TRBJ1-1, with 9 bases lining up with TRBD1. The CDR3 is 16 amino acids. The V segment lost 5 bases and the J segment 5 bases; nucleotides outside the gene matches: 12. CDR1 is MDHEN and CDR2 is SYDVKM in the germline V gene. The CDR3 DNA sequence: TGTGCCAGCAGTCAAAACAGGGGGCTCTTTGGGACTGAAGCTTTCTTT. Translated, it gives CASSQNRGLFGTEAFF.

The rearrangement joins TRBV7-2 to TRBJ2-7, with D possibly TRBD2 on 5 matching bases. CDR3 length: 13 residues. V lost 3 bases and J 2 bases, leaving 8 bases between the germline ends. Germline CDR1 reads SGHTA; CDR2 reads FQGNSA. This CDR3 is CASSFGVTYEQYF. Written as DNA, the CDR3 is TGTGCCAGCAGCTTCGGGGTAACCTACGAGCAGTACTTC. Complete variable domain (other parts from reference TRBV7-2 and TRBJ2-7): GAGVSQSPSNKVTEKGKDVELRCDPISGHTALYWYRQSLGQGLEFLIYFQGNSAPDKSGLPSDRFSAERTGGSVSTLTIQRTQQEDSAVYLCASSFGVTYEQYFGPGTRLTVT.

This chain joins TRBV3-1 (or the pseudogene TRBV3-2) and TRBJ1-1; no clear D gene. CDR1 is LGHDT and CDR2 is YNNKEL in the germline V gene (reference sequence). V was pared by 1 base and J by 5 bases, with 14 bases between. The CDR3 contains 15 residues. This CDR3 reads CASSQVGWSGTEAFF. The CDR3 coding sequence is TGTGCCAGCAGCCAAGTAGGTTGGTCGGGGACTGAAGCTTTCTTT.

The J gene is TRBJ2-5, the V gene TRBV11-2; 10 bases line up with TRBD2. The germline CDR1 and CDR2 sequences are SGHAT and FQNNGV. J lost 5 bases, V lost 5 bases, and 8 bases had no gene match. This CDR3 comprises 15 residues. In DNA, the CDR3 is TGTGCCAGCAGCCCAGCGGGGGGGAATAGGGAGACCCAGTACTTC. Amino acids: CASSPAGGNRETQYF.

The count of this clone is one. V gene TRBV7-6 combines with J gene TRBJ2-2, with 11 bases lining up with TRBD1. The germline CDR1 and CDR2 sequences are SGHVS and FNYEAQ. Trimming at V came to 3 bases and at J to 6 bases, leaving 12 bases not matched to a gene. The CDR3 contains 18 residues. In DNA form, the CDR3 reads TGTGCCAGCAGCTTTGGGACAGGGGGTGTTAGTCAAGCCGGGGAGCTGTTTTTT. This translates into CASSFGTGGVSQAGELFF.

This chain connects TRBV5-6 to TRBJ2-7; 13 positions agree with TRBD2. The CDR3 has 16 residues. V was clipped by 2 bases and J by 4 bases; unmatched bases: 6. Germline-derived CDR1 and CDR2 are SGHDT and YYEEEE. The CDR3 DNA follows: TGTGCCAGCAGCTTTCTTAGACTAGCGGGGGGATACGAGCAGTACTTC. It specifies CASSFLRLAGGYEQYF.

This clone was found once. The rearrangement uses TRBV7-9 and TRBJ1-1, with D possibly being TRBD1 (5 bases). CDR1 and CDR2 (germline): SEHNR, FQNEAQ (reference sequence). The CDR3 is 18 amino acids. Trimming shortened V by 1 base and J by 0 bases, and 18 bases separated the two germline ends. The CDR3 sequence is CASSLEKEGRPLNTEAFF. The CDR3 DNA is TGTGCCAGCAGCTTAGAGAAGGAGGGGCGTCCCCTGAACACTGAAGCTTTCTTT.

The chain employs TRBV19 and TRBJ1-2; a weak D match, TRBD1 (6 bases). The CDR3 runs to 15 residues. Germline assignment: CDR1 LNHDA and CDR2 SQIVND (reference sequence). The germline V and J ends were trimmed by 3 bases and 4 bases, with 15 bases remaining between them. The CDR3 nucleotides are TGTGCCAGTAGTATCTCCGGACAGACCGTCTATGGCTACACCTTC. It is translated as CASSISGQTVYGYTF.

J is TRBJ1-5 and V is TRBV27; D might be TRBD1 (5 bases). V dropped 3 bases and J dropped 5 bases, with 14 bases sitting between them. This CDR3 contains 15 residues. CDR1 MNHEY and CDR2 SMNVEV come from the germline V gene (reference sequence). DNA of the CDR3: TGTGCCAGCAGTTTTACAGGCGACGCTTATCAGCCCCAGCATTTT. Its translation: CASSFTGDAYQPQHF.

The chain employs TRBV29-1 and TRBJ2-7; 8 bases agree with TRBD1. The germline gives CDR1 SQVTM, CDR2 ANQGSEA. After removal of 3 bases from V and 6 bases from J, the junction contained 4 bases not matched to a gene. The CDR3 is 12 residues long. CDR3 region: CSVDGQGREQYF. CDR3 in DNA: TGCAGCGTTGACGGACAGGGCCGCGAGCAGTACTTC.

The chain couples TRBV19 to TRBJ2-5; tentative D call: TRBD2 (7 bases). V dropped 4 bases and J dropped 5 bases, with 20 bases sitting between them. This CDR3 has 16 amino acids. Germline loops: CDR1 LNHDA, CDR2 SQIVND (reference sequence). The chain's CDR3 is CASSTGARGGEETQYF. The CDR3 DNA follows: TGTGCCAGTAGTACCGGCGCTAGGGGGGGCGAGGAGACCCAGTACTTC.

This clone was observed once. The rearrangement uses TRBV6-2 or TRBV6-3 and TRBJ2-2; 7 nucleotides line up with TRBD2. The CDR3 sequence is 16 residues long. V lost 4 bases, J lost 2 bases, and 7 bases stayed unmatched. Germline CDR1 is MNHEY and CDR2 is SVGEGT. This CDR3 is CASSSWRGLNTGELFF. CDR3 nucleotide sequence: TGTGCCAGCAGTTCTTGGCGGGGGTTAAACACCGGGGAGCTGTTTTTT.

This chain links TRBV5-1 with TRBJ2-7, with D maybe TRBD1 (6 bases). This CDR3 contains 16 residues. The V gene lost 0 bases and the J gene lost 2 bases, with 15 bases spanning the gap. Germline assignment: CDR1 SGHRS and CDR2 YFSETQ. The CDR3 sequence: CASSLVFGTPTYEQYF. Written as DNA, the CDR3 is TGCGCCAGCAGCTTGGTATTTGGGACACCGACCTACGAGCAGTACTTC.

CDR3 DNA: TGTGCCAGCAGCGTATTAGTTGAGGGGACAGCTAATTCACCCCTCCACTTT. The encoded protein is CASSVLVEGTANSPLHF. The V and J genes are TRBV9 and TRBJ1-6, with 7 bases lining up with TRBD1. Germline CDR1 and CDR2: SGDLS and YYNGEE. The ends lost 1 base at V and 6 bases at J; junction bases unmatched: 10. This CDR3 has 17 amino acids.

The V and J genes are TRBV11-3 and TRBJ1-5; D remains unclear. CDR1 and CDR2 (germline): SGHNT, YENEEA. This CDR3 is 16 amino acids long. Trimming left V 3 bases short and J 2 bases short, with 14 bases between. For the CDR3, the DNA is TGTGCCAGCAGCTTCGCATACCCTCGGGGCAATCAGCCCCAGCATTTT. Amino acids: CASSFAYPRGNQPQHF.

This chain connects TRBV7-8 to TRBJ2-6; D is unclear. The V gene lost 6 bases and the J gene lost 0 bases, with 6 bases spanning the gap. Germline loops: CDR1 SGHVS, CDR2 FQNEAQ. The CDR3 totals 14 residues. The CDR3 region has the DNA TGTGCCAGCAGTCAGCGCTCTGGGGCCAACGTCCTGACTTTC. Translated: CASSQRSGANVLTF.

This chain joins TRBV4-1 and TRBJ1-6; a possible D gene is TRBD1 (5 bases). Per germline, CDR1 MGHRA and CDR2 YSYEKL. This CDR3 is built from 16 residues. Trimming pared 0 bases from V and 7 bases from J, leaving 13 bases between. CDR3 coding DNA: TGCGCCAGCAGCCAAGAAACCCAGGGCAGGAATTCACCCCTCCACTTT. It yields the protein CASSQETQGRNSPLHF.

This clone was detected only a few times. The chain links TRBV5-5 to TRBJ2-6; 8 bases line up with TRBD1. This CDR3 is 18 amino acids long. The germline CDR1 and CDR2 sequences are SGHKS and YYEKEE (reference sequence). Germline trimming cut 0 bases from V and 1 base from J; bases unmatched to any gene: 6. The CDR3 bases are TGTGCCAGCAGCTTGGCCGGTCAGGGGGCTTCTGGGGCCAACGTCCTGACTTTC. It translates to CASSLAGQGASGANVLTF.

The chain uses TRBV6-5 and TRBJ2-7; 7 positions agree with TRBD1. V lost 6 bases and J lost 1; bases outside the gene matches: 6. The CDR3 sequence is 14 residues long. Per germline, CDR1 MNHEY and CDR2 SVGAGI. CDR3 nucleotides: TGTGCCAGCAGAGCCTTGGGACAGTCCTACGAGCAGTACTTC. This sequence encodes CASRALGQSYEQYF.

The gene calls are TRBV30 and TRBJ1-2; 9 bases map to TRBD1. Trimming took 3 bases from V and 7 from J; bases not matched to a gene: 12. The CDR3 length is 15 residues. The germline V gene has CDR1 GTSNPN and CDR2 SVGIG (reference sequence). CDR3 bases: TGTGCCTGGAGCGCTACAGGGGGCTGGTATCGTGGCTACACCTTC. This sequence encodes CAWSATGGWYRGYTF.

This clone appeared once. The chain couples TRBV25-1 to TRBJ2-2, with D perhaps TRBD2 (5 bases). This CDR3 has 13 residues. Trimming pared 8 bases from V and 5 bases from J, leaving 12 bases between. From germline, CDR1 is MGHDK and CDR2 SYGVNS. The CDR3 loop reads CASGFGETGELFF. The CDR3 region has the DNA TGTGCCAGCGGCTTCGGGGAAACCGGGGAGCTGTTTTTT.